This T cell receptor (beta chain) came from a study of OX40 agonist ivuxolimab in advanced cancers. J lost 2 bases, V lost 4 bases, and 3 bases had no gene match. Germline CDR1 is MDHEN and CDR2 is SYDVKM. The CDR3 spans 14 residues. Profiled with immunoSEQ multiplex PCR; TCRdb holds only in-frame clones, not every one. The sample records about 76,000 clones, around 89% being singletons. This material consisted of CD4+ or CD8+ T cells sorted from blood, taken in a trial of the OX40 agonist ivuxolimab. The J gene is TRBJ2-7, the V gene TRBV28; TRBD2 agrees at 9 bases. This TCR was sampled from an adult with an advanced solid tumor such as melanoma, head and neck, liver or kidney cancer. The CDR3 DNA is TGTGCCAGCAGTTCCGGCGGGAGGGCCTACGAGCAGTACTTC. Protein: CASSSGGRAYEQYF.